The TCR beta chain under discussion was sequenced for a study of early T cells in non-severe SARS-CoV-2 infection. Study as a whole: Bulk RNA taken from unsorted whole blood was sequenced, leaving chains unpaired. Study findings and constraints: Missing private and CD4 specificities, VDJdb matching favored anti-spike CD8 responses.

Individually, cDNA molecules had unique molecular identifiers attached to them. In TCRdb, the 5' RACE reads were re-called with MiXCR into one record per CDR3 protein. The table lists 20,000 to 25,000 distinct CDR3 sequences, around 5% of them singletons. On this clonotype itself: Its antigen is currently unknown.

The specimen sequenced was whole blood. The source is an adult who was a healthcare worker with PCR-confirmed SARS-CoV-2 infection or an uninfected control (not recorded which).

The CDR3 DNA reads as TGCAGCGTTGCCCCAGTAGGGGACGAGCAGTACTTC. Translating it yields CSVAPVGDEQYF. The rearrangement links TRBV29-1 to TRBJ2-7; D is perhaps TRBD1 (5 bases). CDR1 SQVTM and CDR2 ANQGSEA come from the germline V gene. Trimming left V 4 bases short and J 5 bases short, with 12 bases between. The CDR3 has 12 amino acids.